This T cell receptor (beta chain) was recovered during a study of blood T cell repertoires in COVID-19. Original methodology: Amplification of reference gene primers was used by the study to estimate nucleated cell counts. Only in-frame clones appear in the TCRdb table, and some are missing; sequencing was by immunoSEQ multiplex PCR. V and J calls and clone size are those listed in that table; D and trimming were worked out from the DNA. The profile shows around 180,000 clones, approximately 80% of them singletons. Participants came from roughly 25 US areas, aged about 18 to 95 years. Each participant's cohort was designated according to participant-reported clinical history. The length of the CDR3 is 14 residues. Germline V gene data show CDR1 as SGHTA and CDR2 as FQGNSA. The V gene lost 5 bases and the J gene lost 6 bases, with 11 bases spanning the gap.

This clonotype was obtained from a man between 50 and 59 years old who had recovered from COVID-19. This chain joins TRBV7-2 and TRBJ1-6; D possibly corresponds to TRBD1 (6 bases). The source material was PBMCs or T cells enriched from blood (not recorded which). CDR3 in DNA: TGTGCCAGCAGCCCCGGACAGATTAATTCACCCCTCCACTTT. Amino acids: CASSPGQINSPLHF.